A selection of T cell receptor beta chains follows, all from one sample in a study of T cell responses to AZD1222 COVID-19 vaccine. Clones were read by immunoSEQ multiplex PCR, and TCRdb kept only the in-frame ones, dropping some. The table includes around 140,000 clones, around 92% detected once. This material consisted of peripheral blood, taken 28 days after the second AZD1222 dose. These receptors were taken from an adult who received the AZD1222 COVID-19 vaccine. The CDR3 runs from the conserved cysteine through the conserved F or W. D genes are given only for firm matches. Size values are once, few and many counts, or a class for expanded clones, and some rows have none.

abundance	j_gene	v_gene	d_gene	CDR3nt	CDR3aa
.	TRBJ2-1	TRBV12-3/TRBV12-4	.	TGTGCCAGCACTCTAAACTCCTACAATGAGCAGTTCTTC	CASTLNSYNEQFF
.	TRBJ2-2	TRBV19	.	TGTGCCAGTAGTATGGACCTACCGAACACCGGGGAGCTGTTTTTT	CASSMDLPNTGELFF
.	TRBJ2-7	TRBV6-5	TRBD2	TGTGCCAGCAGCGCTAGCGGGAGGAACGAGCAGTACTTC	CASSASGRNEQYF
.	TRBJ2-3	TRBV11-3	TRBD2	TGTGCCAGCAGCATAGCGGGGGAAGCAGATACGCAGTATTTT	CASSIAGEADTQYF
few	TRBJ1-4	TRBV4-3	TRBD1	TGCGCCAGCAGCCTTACCGTTTCCCGCTTGGACAGGGGTGAAAAACTGTTTTTT	CASSLTVSRLDRGEKLFF
.	TRBJ1-4	TRBV28	.	TGTGCCAGCAGCGGCGGTGAAAAACTGTTTTTT	CASSGGEKLFF
once	TRBJ2-7	TRBV30	TRBD1	TGTGCCTCAACAGGGGGAAAGGGCTCCTACGAGCAGTACTTC	CASTGGKGSYEQYF
.	TRBJ2-7	TRBV7-8	TRBD2	TGTGCCAGCAGCCCAGTGGCTAGCGGGAGGATTTTAAGCTCCTACGAGCAGTACTTC	CASSPVASGRILSSYEQYF
.	TRBJ1-1	TRBV19	.	TGTGCCAGTAGGCAGGGGCTGGGCACTGAAGCTTTCTTT	CASRQGLGTEAFF
many	TRBJ2-1	TRBV6-5	TRBD1	TGTGCCAGCAGTACTACGGGACAGGGAAGGAATGAGCAGTTCTTC	CASSTTGQGRNEQFF
few	TRBJ2-2	TRBV24-1	.	TGTGCCACCGGGGGAGAGAGGGGAACCGGGGAGCTGTTTTTT	CATGGERGTGELFF
.	TRBJ1-2	TRBV23-1	TRBD1	TGCGCCAGCAGTCACCGCCGTGGGGACAGGGGTGTAAGATATGGCTACACCTTC	CASSHRRGDRGVRYGYTF
.	TRBJ2-2	TRBV5-6	TRBD1	TGTGCCAGCAGCTTGGATCAGGGGGCCGAAGCCGGGGAGCTGTTTTTT	CASSLDQGAEAGELFF
.	TRBJ1-5	TRBV5-6	.	TGTGCCAGCAGCTTATGGGGAAGCCAGCCCCAGCATTTT	CASSLWGSQPQHF
.	TRBJ2-7	TRBV21-1	.	TGTGCCAGCAGCAGATTTGATACCGACTACGAGCAGTACTTC	CASSRFDTDYEQYF
.	TRBJ2-1	TRBV2	TRBD2	TGTGCCAGCAGTAGGAGCGGGGCCCTCAATGAGCAGTTCTTC	CASSRSGALNEQFF
.	TRBJ2-5	TRBV20-1	.	TGCAGTGCTAGTTCGACAGCAAAAGAGACCCAGTACTTC	CSASSTAKETQYF
.	TRBJ1-1	TRBV7-3	.	TGTGCCAGCAGCTTATGGAACACTGAAGCTTTCTTT	CASSLWNTEAFF
.	TRBJ2-7	TRBV7-2	.	TGTGCCAGCATCCGGGGGCCAGGGGGGCCCTACGAGCAGTACTTC	CASIRGPGGPYEQYF
.	TRBJ2-5	TRBV30	TRBD1	TGTGCCTGGAGTGGGGGACAGGCGGCCCAAGAGACCCAGTACTTC	CAWSGGQAAQETQYF
.	TRBJ1-1	TRBV9	TRBD1	TGTGCCAGCAGCGTCGGACAGGGTGGAACTGAAGCTTTCTTT	CASSVGQGGTEAFF
.	TRBJ2-2	TRBV9	.	TGTGCCAGCGGCCCCAATCTCGGGAGCACCGGGGAGCTGTTTTTT	CASGPNLGSTGELFF
.	TRBJ1-6	TRBV6-5	.	TGTGCCAGCAGCTTAAGAAATTCACCCCTCCACTTT	CASSLRNSPLHF
.	TRBJ2-2	TRBV3-1/TRBV3-2	.	TGTGCCAGCAGCCAAAACGTCTCCCCCGGGGAGCTGTTTTTT	CASSQNVSPGELFF
.	TRBJ2-2	TRBV9	.	TGTGCCAGCAGCGTAGTAGGGGTAGCGAACACCGGGGAGCTGTTTTTT	CASSVVGVANTGELFF
.	TRBJ1-6	TRBV18	.	TGTGCCAGCTCACCTGGGGCATCCACTCAGCCTAATTCACCCCTCCACTTT	CASSPGASTQPNSPLHF
.	TRBJ2-3	TRBV2	.	TGTGCCAGCAGTGAACTAGCCACAGATACGCAGTATTTT	CASSELATDTQYF
.	TRBJ1-3	TRBV7-6	.	TGTGCCAGCAGCCCCTACGGCGGTTTCTCTGGAAACACCATATATTTT	CASSPYGGFSGNTIYF
.	TRBJ2-6	TRBV5-5	TRBD1	TGTGCCAGCACCCCAGGGGGAGCTGGGGCCAACGTCCTGACTTTC	CASTPGGAGANVLTF
.	TRBJ2-1	TRBV2	TRBD2	TGTGCCAGCAAGGGGACTAGCGGAACAAATGAGCAGTTCTTC	CASKGTSGTNEQFF
.	TRBJ1-4	TRBV7-9	.	TGTGCCAGCAGCGAGCTTGTGGCAGGGAGAAGTGAAAAACTGTTTTTT	CASSELVAGRSEKLFF
few	TRBJ1-5	TRBV2	.	TGTGCCAGCACGAGGAGGGTGACCAATCAGCCCCAGCATTTT	CASTRRVTNQPQHF
few	TRBJ2-1	TRBV7-9	.	TGTGCCAGCAGCTTAAGCTATGAGCAGTTCTTC	CASSLSYEQFF
.	TRBJ1-2	TRBV4-3	.	TGCGCCAGCAGCCAAGATCCAGGGTCAACCTCTATCTATGGCTACACCTTC	CASSQDPGSTSIYGYTF
once	TRBJ2-2	TRBV11-3	.	TGTGCCAGCAGCTCCCTTCCTAGGGCGGTCACCGGGGAGCTGTTTTTT	CASSSLPRAVTGELFF
.	TRBJ2-7	TRBV6-5	TRBD1	TGTGCCAGCAGCCGGGACAGGGAGCCCTCCTACGAGCAGTACTTC	CASSRDREPSYEQYF
few	TRBJ1-3	TRBV3-1/TRBV3-2	.	TGTGCCAGCAGCAGCCGACAGTCCTGGGACACCATATATTTT	CASSSRQSWDTIYF
once	TRBJ2-1	TRBV28	TRBD2	TGTGCCAGCAGGATGGGACTAGTCTATGAGCAGTTCTTC	CASRMGLVYEQFF
.	TRBJ1-1	TRBV5-6	.	TGTGCCAGCAGCTACGTCACTGAAGCTTTCTTT	CASSYVTEAFF
.	TRBJ1-5	TRBV28	TRBD1	TGTGCCAGCGTCCCGGGGACAGGGGGCAGTCAGCCCCAGCATTTT	CASVPGTGGSQPQHF
.	TRBJ2-7	TRBV18	.	TGTGCCAGCTCACCAGACAGCAGGGCCTACGAGCAGTACTTC	CASSPDSRAYEQYF
.	TRBJ1-5	TRBV30	.	TGTGCCTGGAGTGTACGCGGAAATCAGCCCCAGCATTTT	CAWSVRGNQPQHF
.	TRBJ1-2	TRBV7-9	.	TGTGCCAGCAGTATGGGATATAACTATGGCTACACCTTC	CASSMGYNYGYTF
.	TRBJ1-1	TRBV12-3/TRBV12-4	TRBD1	TGTGCCAGCGGGAGACAGGGGCTCCCTGAAGCTTTCTTT	CASGRQGLPEAFF